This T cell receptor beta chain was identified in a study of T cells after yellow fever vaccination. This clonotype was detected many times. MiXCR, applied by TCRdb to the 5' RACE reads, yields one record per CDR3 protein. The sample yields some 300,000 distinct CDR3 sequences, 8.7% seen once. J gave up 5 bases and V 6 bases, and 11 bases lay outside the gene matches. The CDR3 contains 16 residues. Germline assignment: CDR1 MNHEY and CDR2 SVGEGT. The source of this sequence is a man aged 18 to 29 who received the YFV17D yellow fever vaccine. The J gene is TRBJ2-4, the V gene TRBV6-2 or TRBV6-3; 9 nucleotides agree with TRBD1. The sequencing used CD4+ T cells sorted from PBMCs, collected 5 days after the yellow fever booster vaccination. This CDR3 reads CASSPVIRDRENIQYF. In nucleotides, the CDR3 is TGTGCCAGCAGCCCCGTGATCCGGGACAGGGAAAACATTCAGTACTTC.